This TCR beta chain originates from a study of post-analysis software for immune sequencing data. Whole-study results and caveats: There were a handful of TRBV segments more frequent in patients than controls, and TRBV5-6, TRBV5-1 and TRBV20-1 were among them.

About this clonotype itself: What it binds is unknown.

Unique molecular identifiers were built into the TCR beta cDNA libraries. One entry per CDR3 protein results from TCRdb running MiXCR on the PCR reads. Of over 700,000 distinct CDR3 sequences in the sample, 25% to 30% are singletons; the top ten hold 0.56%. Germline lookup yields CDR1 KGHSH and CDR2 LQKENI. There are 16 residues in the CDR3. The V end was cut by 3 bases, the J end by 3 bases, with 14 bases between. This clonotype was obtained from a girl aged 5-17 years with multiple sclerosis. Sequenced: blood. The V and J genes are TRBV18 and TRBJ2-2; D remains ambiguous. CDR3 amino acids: CASSPHEFRDTGELFF. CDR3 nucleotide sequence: TGTGCCAGCTCACCTCATGAGTTCCGGGACACCGGGGAGCTGTTTTTT.